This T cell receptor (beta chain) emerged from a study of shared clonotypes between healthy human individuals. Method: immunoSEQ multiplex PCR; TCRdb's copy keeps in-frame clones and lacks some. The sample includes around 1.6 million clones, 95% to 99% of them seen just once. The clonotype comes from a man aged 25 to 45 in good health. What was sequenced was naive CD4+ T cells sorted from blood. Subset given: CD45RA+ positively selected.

This CDR3 is CASSVGSGRATGDYEQYF. In DNA form, the CDR3 reads TGTGCCAGCAGCGTGGGTAGCGGGAGGGCGACGGGAGACTACGAGCAGTACTTC. J is TRBJ2-7 and V is TRBV9; 11 nucleotides match TRBD2. V lost 2 bases, J lost 3 bases, and 13 bases stayed unmatched. This CDR3 contains 18 residues. Germline values: CDR1 SGDLS, CDR2 YYNGEE. Filled out from reference TRBV9 and TRBJ2-7, the complete variable domain reads DSGVTQTPKHLITATGQRVTLRCSPRSGDLSVYWYQQSLDQGLQFLIQYYNGEERAKGNILERFSAQQFPDLHSELNLSSLELGDSALYFCASSVGSGRATGDYEQYFGPGTRLTVT.